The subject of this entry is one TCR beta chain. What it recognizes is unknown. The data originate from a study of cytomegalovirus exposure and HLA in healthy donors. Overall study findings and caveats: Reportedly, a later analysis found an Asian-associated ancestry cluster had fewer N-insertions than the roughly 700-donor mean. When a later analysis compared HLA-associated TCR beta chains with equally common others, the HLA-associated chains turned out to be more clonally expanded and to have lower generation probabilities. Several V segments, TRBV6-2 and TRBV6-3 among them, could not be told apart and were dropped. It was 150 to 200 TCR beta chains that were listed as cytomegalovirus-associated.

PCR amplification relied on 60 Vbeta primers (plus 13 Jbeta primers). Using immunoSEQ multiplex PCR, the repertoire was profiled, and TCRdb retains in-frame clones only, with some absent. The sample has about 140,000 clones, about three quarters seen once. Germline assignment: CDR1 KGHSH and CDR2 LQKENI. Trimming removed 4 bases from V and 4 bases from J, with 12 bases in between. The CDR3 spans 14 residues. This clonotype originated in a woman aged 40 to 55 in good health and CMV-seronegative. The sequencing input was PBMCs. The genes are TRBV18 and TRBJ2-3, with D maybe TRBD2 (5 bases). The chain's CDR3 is CASSLLVDADTQYF. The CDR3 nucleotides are TGTGCCAGCTCACTACTAGTAGACGCAGATACGCAGTATTTT. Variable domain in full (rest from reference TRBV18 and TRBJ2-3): NAGVMQNPRHLVRRRGQEARLRCSPMKGHSHVYWYRQLPEEGLKFMVYLQKENIIDESGMPKERFSAEFPKEGPSILRIQQVVRGDSAAYFCASSLLVDADTQYFGPGTRLTVL.